This T cell receptor beta chain was sequenced in a study of post-analysis software for immune sequencing data. About the research overall: Recorded disease courses covered relapsing-remitting, secondary progressive and progressive-relapsing multiple sclerosis. Some patients had no subtype annotation.

Worth noting for this clonotype: The antigen remains unidentified.

The CDR3 runs to 17 residues. Per germline, CDR1 SGHTA and CDR2 FQGTGA. The J segment lost 6 bases and the V segment lost 5 bases, leaving 12 bases of the junction unmatched. Findings and limits, study-wide: Controls had lower frequencies than patients of about 5 TRBV segments, which included TRBV5-6, TRBV5-1 and TRBV20-1. People with multiple sclerosis had a significantly lower normalized Chao1 diversity than controls did.

Unique molecular identifiers were built into the TCR beta cDNA libraries. TCRdb used MiXCR to reprocess the PCR reads, holding one entry per CDR3 protein. The data hold 400,000 to 500,000 distinct CDR3 sequences, with roughly 38% observed a single time. Sequenced sample: blood. V usage is TRBV7-3 and J usage is TRBJ2-3; 12 bases align to TRBD2. The TCR was taken from a girl aged 2-10 years with multiple sclerosis. The chain's CDR3 is CASSAARSSGGVDTQYF. CDR3 in DNA: TGTGCCAGCAGCGCCGCCCGGTCTAGCGGGGGGGTGGATACGCAGTATTTT. The variable domain in full, completed from reference TRBV7-3 and TRBJ2-3, reads GAGVSQTPSNKVTEKGKYVELRCDPISGHTALYWYRQSLGQGPEFLIYFQGTGAADDSGLPNDRFFAVRPEGSVSTLKIQRTERGDSAVYLCASSAARSSGGVDTQYFGPGTRLTVL.